The clone carrying this TCR beta chain was found a few times. The antigen remains unidentified. Germline V gene data show CDR1 as MDHEN and CDR2 as SYDVKM. CDR3 length equals 15 residues. Trimming removed 5 bases from V and 3 bases from J, with 17 bases in between. The record originates from a study of cytomegalovirus exposure and HLA in healthy donors. General study findings and limits: Analysis performed later showed TCR beta chains linked to HLA being more clonally expanded than equally common others.

PCR primers comprised 60 Vbeta and 13 Jbeta primers. Repertoires were generated with immunoSEQ multiplex PCR, while TCRdb's copy carries only in-frame clones and drops some. The sample consists of over 130,000 clones, 55% to 70% of them appearing once. The chain has TRBV28 and TRBJ2-7; D perhaps matches TRBD2 (5 bases). The origin of this receptor is a woman aged 60-75 years in good health and CMV-seropositive. The sample was PBMCs. DNA for the CDR3: TGTGCCAGCAGTCCCCGGGATAATTTTAACTACGAGCAGTACTTC. Translation: CASSPRDNFNYEQYF.